These 9 T cell receptor beta chains came from one sample sequenced in a study of blood T cell repertoires in COVID-19 (dated by TCRdb to 2020 to 2021). Library creation used the immunoSEQ multiplex PCR assay. As stored in TCRdb, this immuneACCESS dataset retains in-frame rearrangements with V and J assigned. A fraction of the clones does not appear; measured against another copy, unresolved V genes explain less than half of the discrepancy, and the remainder lacks a known reason. For this sample there are 150,000 or so clones; 87% appear just once. The ten largest clones capture approximately 4% of the sample. Sequenced input: PBMCs or T cells enriched from blood (not recorded which). Every receptor here comes from a woman aged 40 to 49 who had been exposed to COVID-19.

This clone was recorded once. This sequence joins TRBV6-5 and TRBJ2-5, with 8 bases identical to TRBD1. Germline loops: CDR1 MNHEY, CDR2 SVGAGI. CDR3 length equals 15 residues. The J segment lost 2 bases and the V segment lost 5 bases, leaving 7 bases of the junction unmatched. In DNA form, the CDR3 reads TGTGCCAGCAGTACCCGGACAGGGCCGCAAGAGACCCAGTACTTC. Translating it yields CASSTRTGPQETQYF.

V is TRBV2 and J is TRBJ1-2, with a possible D match to TRBD1 (5 bases). This CDR3 has 17 amino acids. The V end lost 7 bases, the J end lost 3 bases, and 24 bases lay between the germline ends. Germline CDR1 is SNHLY and CDR2 is FYNNEI. The chain's CDR3 is CASTLNGVRGGDYGYTF. CDR3 DNA: TGTGCCAGCACCCTCAATGGGGTGCGGGGCGGGGACTATGGCTACACCTTC.

The chain is built from TRBV19 and TRBJ1-5; 8 bases agree with TRBD1. The CDR3 runs to 14 residues. Unmatched junction bases numbered 8, after V lost 7 bases and J lost 6 bases. Germline-derived CDR1 and CDR2 are LNHDA and SQIVND (reference sequence). The DNA of the CDR3 is TGTGCCAGTAAAGCACAGGGGGTTCGTCAGCCCCAGCATTTT. Amino acid sequence: CASKAQGVRQPQHF.

J is TRBJ2-5 and V is TRBV5-1; D remains ambiguous. The germline CDR1 and CDR2 sequences are SGHRS and YFSETQ. CDR3 length equals 11 residues. V gave up 4 bases and J gave up 5 bases, with 6 bases separating them. CDR3 region: CASSREETQYF. CDR3 nucleotides: TGCGCCAGCAGCCGAGAGGAGACCCAGTACTTC.

The chain carries TRBV7-2 and TRBJ1-2, with 11 bases that match TRBD1. The CDR3 covers 13 residues. Germline CDR1 reads SGHTA; CDR2 reads FQGNSA. V lost 3 bases to trimming and J lost 11 bases; unmatched junction nucleotides: 5. The CDR3 protein is CASSFGQGAAYTF. The CDR3 coding sequence is TGTGCCAGCAGCTTTGGACAGGGGGCCGCTTACACCTTC.

The V and J genes are TRBV7-9 and TRBJ1-1; maybe TRBD1 (5 bases). Trimming shortened V by 2 bases and J by 5 bases, and 15 bases separated the two germline ends. The CDR3 covers 15 residues. The germline V gene encodes CDR1 SEHNR and CDR2 FQNEAQ (reference sequence). The CDR3 spells CASSLPLGARTEAFF. In DNA form, the CDR3 reads TGTGCCAGCAGCTTACCCCTAGGGGCGAGGACTGAAGCTTTCTTT.

This clone was detected only once. This rearrangement joins TRBV6-2 or TRBV6-3 to TRBJ2-1, with 9 positions matching TRBD2. The length of the CDR3 is 16 residues. With 0 bases clipped from V and 3 bases from J, the junction kept 3 bases outside the gene matches. Germline V gene lookup returns CDR1 MNHEY and CDR2 SVGEGT. CDR3 residues: CASSYSDSGSYNEQFF. Here the CDR3 DNA reads TGTGCCAGCAGTTACTCTGATAGCGGGAGCTACAATGAGCAGTTCTTC.

The chain combines TRBV6-5 with TRBJ2-2; 9 bases match TRBD1. The V gene's germline CDR1 is MNHEY and CDR2 SVGAGI. V was clipped by 9 bases and J by 4 bases; unmatched bases: 9. The CDR3 is 15 residues long. CDR3 region: CASYPGQGVTGELFF. The CDR3 DNA follows: TGTGCCAGTTACCCGGGACAGGGAGTCACCGGGGAGCTGTTTTTT.

The V call is TRBV9, the J call TRBJ1-6, with TRBD1 as a possible D gene (5 bases). Germline V gene data show CDR1 as SGDLS and CDR2 as YYNGEE. Deletions cut 5 bases from V and 0 bases from J, with 9 bases between. The CDR3 length is 15 residues. This chain's CDR3 is CASRQDLSYNSPLHF. The DNA of the CDR3 is TGTGCCAGCAGACAGGACCTCTCCTATAATTCACCCCTCCACTTT.